The subject of this entry is one T cell receptor (beta chain). It has no known antigen specificity. Base qualities are not provided; no much larger clone lies one nucleotide away. These data are taken from a study of CD8 T cells in ankylosing spondylitis (TCRdb year 2017). Concerning the study at large: The study set out to find disease-linked TCR variants by profiling T cell receptor beta repertoires in ankylosing spondylitis patients and healthy donors. Samples of peripheral blood were taken, and for ankylosing spondylitis patients, synovial fluid was collected as well. The full study cohort comprised about 24 ankylosing spondylitis patients and some 100 healthy donors.

Overall results and qualifications from the work: The disease-linked clones had a CD8+ phenotype and were found at relatively low frequencies in peripheral blood. Significant enrichment of the disease-linked clones was reported in matched synovial fluid samples from ankylosing spondylitis patients. Blood from ankylosing spondylitis patients appeared to be characterized by a TCR beta motif composed of about eight highly homologous amino acid variants. Some of the motif variants had been reported before in the synovial fluid and blood of reactive arthritis patients, a finding that suggests common disease-initiation mechanisms.

Including the terminal cysteine and phenylalanine, the CDR3 comprises 17 residues. The retained sequence is limited to the CDR3, 51 bases, with the frame set at the first base. V and J are trimmed by 1 base and 5 bases, and the gene matches miss 9 bases of the junction. CDR1 and CDR2, looked up from the germline V gene (reference sequence), are DFQATT and SNEGSKA. Sequencing was performed on an Illumina HiSeq 2500. Quantitative 5'-RACE with molecular barcodes was used to prepare TCR beta libraries. The authors' pipeline ran thus. To identify disease-linked TCR variants, a new computational method was used, one built on a probabilistic model of VDJ rearrangement. Through fastp at Q25 and MiXCR, TCRdb rebuilt clones from the public reads, retaining in-frame beta chains. CDR3 protein sequences are deduplicated, and each keeps its most common genes and DNA. For this entry, the V and J calls and clone size follow TCRdb and not the study's own pipeline. The sample table shows approximately 130,000 distinct CDR3 sequences, and more than 9.5% are seen once. Jointly, the top ten make up 4.1% of the sample.

This clonotype was sampled from a female donor with ankylosing spondylitis or in good health (not recorded which). Sequenced material: blood, either unsorted or a sorted T cell fraction (not recorded which). The chain uses TRBV20-1 and TRBJ2-5; 14 junctional bases match TRBD2. The DNA sequence reads TGCAGTGCTAGAGCCGGGACTAGCGGGAGTTTCAGGGAGACCCAGTACTTC. Its protein is CSARAGTSGSFRETQYF.